The clone carrying this TCR beta chain was found a few times. Its antigen is as yet unknown. The authors sorted CD4+ and CD8+ T cells from PBMCs. Germline V CDR1 and CDR2: SNHLY, FYNNEI. Trimming pared 8 bases from V and 0 bases from J, leaving 12 bases between. The length of the CDR3 is 14 residues. Reverse transcription of extracted RNA yielded cDNA, which provided the sequencing template. Data came from immunoSEQ multiplex PCR; TCRdb stores just in-frame clones and leaves some out. Of roughly 150,000 clones in the sample, about three fifths are singletons; the top ten hold more than 4.5%. The sample originates from a study of CD8+ T cells in alopecia areata. Findings of the study overall: Lesional scalp exceeded normal scalp in clonality, especially in alopecia totalis/universalis. Tissue-resident alphabeta T cells belonging to normal skin likewise get sequenced within scalp specimens.

The chain joins TRBV2 to TRBJ2-3; D not resolved. The TCR sequence derives from a human donor in good health. Sequenced: CD4+ T cells sorted from blood. The CDR3 loop is CASLSGASTDTQYF. DNA for the CDR3: TGTGCCAGCTTAAGTGGTGCTAGCACAGATACGCAGTATTTT.